This TCR beta chain stems from a study of T cell repertoires in cytomegalovirus infection (dated by TCRdb to the late 2010s). Regarding the study in general: Alongside well-studied HLA-B-restricted epitopes, the peptide stimulations were aimed at recently identified HLA-C-restricted CMV epitopes, whose presentation resists viral immunomodulation. The HLA type of each donor mattered for the analysis, because public TCR beta signatures pointed to carriage of CMV infection along with the matching HLA type.

This sample's treatment or condition label indicates: in vitro stimulation with specific CMV peptide epitopes to enrich CMV-specific T cells. Sequencer: Illumina HiSeq 1500. Clones were called with MiXCR by TCRdb after fastp trimmed the public reads at Q25, and only in-frame beta chains were retained. Each CDR3 protein gets just one entry, which takes the most common genes and DNA from the rows behind it. The sample includes about 89,000 distinct CDR3 sequences, with 25% to 30% observed a single time. The top ten clonotypes cover around 68% of the sample. CDR1 and CDR2 are read off the germline V gene (reference sequence) as MNHEY and SMNVEV. The CDR3 measures 19 amino acids from cysteine to phenylalanine. Solely the CDR3 DNA is kept, with 57 bases framed from the first base. The V and J ends are trimmed by 1 base and 1 base, leaving 21 bases between them. Summary of the overall study and its limitations: Cumulative frequency of public TCR beta family members discriminated carriers of CMV infection plus the relevant HLA type in this cohort and an independent approximately 400-donor cohort. In the ex vivo response, HLA-C-restricted CMV-specific TCR beta clonotypes were dominant, and in two of eight donors the single most frequent clonotype came from this HLA-C-restricted group.

On this clonotype: It lacks a known antigen. One base away there is no much larger clone; base qualities are not given.

The receptor chain draws on TRBV27 and TRBJ2-3, with TRBD1 as a weak D call on 6 bases. The TCR originated in a human donor in good health (CMV status not recorded). Some clones in this sample may be carry-over from other donors' samples. Material: CD8+ T cells from cultured PBMCs, obtained from culture after CMV antigen stimulation. The CDR3: CASSLFPTPQGVGTDTQYF. The bases read TGTGCCAGCAGTTTATTTCCGACTCCACAGGGAGTGGGCACAGATACGCAGTATTTT.